The entry that follows covers one TCR beta chain sequence. Its antigen is as yet unknown. Germline V gene sequence: CDR1 SGHRS, CDR2 YFSETQ. The CDR3 totals 21 residues. Trimming took 4 bases from V and 0 from J, leaving 28 bases between them. The data derive from a study of cytomegalovirus exposure and HLA in healthy donors. Across the whole study: Per a later analysis, the approximately 700 first-cohort and some 130 validation repertoires shared one platform. Study-wide points: TCR beta chains numbering some 160 were designated cytomegalovirus-associated. Accounts indicate the classifier identified cytomegalovirus status with strong specificity and sensitivity.

Clones were sequenced by immunoSEQ multiplex PCR, and TCRdb holds only the in-frame ones, with some missing. The sample holds fewer than 75,000 clones, roughly 95% seen once. The chain joins TRBV5-1 to TRBJ2-2; tentative D call: TRBD1 (6 bases). The sequencing input was PBMCs. This TCR came from a man aged 18 to 35 in good health and CMV-seronegative. This CDR3 is CASSHRSGTGTPQANTGELFF. CDR3 in DNA: TGCGCCAGCAGCCACAGATCAGGTACCGGGACACCCCAAGCGAACACCGGGGAGCTGTTTTTT.